A selection of T cell receptor beta chains follows, all from one sample in a study of T cell responses to AZD1222 COVID-19 vaccine. The assay was immunoSEQ multiplex PCR, and TCRdb's table has in-frame clones only and misses some. The repertoire consists of more than 150,000 clones, with more than 75% occurring once and the leading ten covering 0.99%. Sample: peripheral blood, taken on day 0 of AZD1222 vaccination. The receptors were sampled from an adult in good health. Each CDR3 is given with its conserved first and last residue. The D gene is left open where the match is weak. Size is stated for part of the rows, as once, few or many counts, or as a class when the clone is expanded.

d_call j_call clone_size v_call cdr3_nt cdr3_aa
- TRBJ1-4 - TRBV15 TGTGCCACCAGCAGAGAAACGGGAAGGGAAAAACTGTTTTTT CATSRETGREKLFF
- TRBJ2-5 - TRBV6-6 TGTGCCAGCATGAGACAAACTAATCAAGAGACCCAGTACTTC CASMRQTNQETQYF
- TRBJ1-5 - TRBV6-4 TGTGCCAGCAGTTTCGACGGCAATCAGCCCCAGCATTTT CASSFDGNQPQHF
TRBD2 TRBJ2-7 - TRBV7-2 TGTGCCAGCAGCCCTAGCGGGACGCCCTACGAGCAGTACTTC CASSPSGTPYEQYF
- TRBJ2-1 - TRBV6-6 TGTGCCAGCAGTGAGGGACTGCTCAATGAGCAGTTCTTC CASSEGLLNEQFF
- TRBJ1-1 - TRBV3-1/TRBV3-2 TGTGCCAGCAGCCACGGGGATAGGGAGGAAGCTTTCTTT CASSHGDREEAFF
- TRBJ1-1 - TRBV9 TGTGCCAGCAGCGACAGGGACGGCACTGAAGCTTTCTTT CASSDRDGTEAFF
- TRBJ2-1 - TRBV11-3 TGTGCCAGCAGCTCTTCAGGGGGGGGAGGGAGCTACAATGAGCAGTTCTTC CASSSSGGGGSYNEQFF
TRBD1 TRBJ1-4 - TRBV5-5 TGTGCCAGCAGCTTAGGGACAGGGCATGCTGTTAATGAAAAACTGTTTTTT CASSLGTGHAVNEKLFF
- TRBJ1-6 - TRBV5-1 TGCGCCAGCAGCGGGGGCTTGGAATATAATTCACCCCTCCACTTT CASSGGLEYNSPLHF
- TRBJ1-4 - TRBV15 TGTGCCACCAGCAGAGATTACCGCATCGTCAGGTCGGGCGATGAAAAACTGTTTTTT CATSRDYRIVRSGDEKLFF
TRBD1 TRBJ2-3 - TRBV5-1 TGCGCCAGCAGCTTGGGTGGCAGGGGGCAAGATACGCAGTATTTT CASSLGGRGQDTQYF
TRBD2 TRBJ2-2 - TRBV5-4 TGTGCCAGTTCAGGGACTAGGTCCGGGGAGCTGTTTTTT CASSGTRSGELFF
- TRBJ2-1 - TRBV12-5 TGTGCTAGTGGTTTAAGATCAAGCGGCCGCGCCAATGAGCAGTTCTTC CASGLRSSGRANEQFF
- TRBJ2-2 - TRBV7-9 TGTGCCAGCCAGGGAGGTCGGGACACCGGGGAGCTGTTTTTT CASQGGRDTGELFF
- TRBJ2-4 - TRBV5-6 TGTGCCAGCAGCTTGGTGTGGGAACGAAACATTCAGTACTTC CASSLVWERNIQYF
- TRBJ1-1 - TRBV19 TGTGCCAGTAGTATCCGACAGTCAACTGAAGCTTTCTTT CASSIRQSTEAFF
- TRBJ2-7 - TRBV14 TGTGCCAGCAGTTATGGAACCGCCTACGAGCAGTACTTC CASSYGTAYEQYF
TRBD2 TRBJ2-5 - TRBV5-1 TGCGCCAGCAGCTTATTTCCGGGACTAGAAGGGGGAGAGACCCAGTACTTC CASSLFPGLEGGETQYF
TRBD1 TRBJ1-1 - TRBV5-1 TGCGCCAGCAGCCTGACGACAGGGGCGAACACTGAAGCTTTCTTT CASSLTTGANTEAFF
- TRBJ1-5 - TRBV6-2/TRBV6-3 TGTGCCAGCAGTTACCCGCCGGAGGGCAATCAGCCCCAGCATTTT CASSYPPEGNQPQHF
- TRBJ2-1 - TRBV11-2 TGTGCCAGCACCCGAGGCTACAATGAGCAGTTCTTC CASTRGYNEQFF
- TRBJ1-6 - TRBV19 TGTGCCAGTAGTATCAAAGACCAGACGGGTTCACCCCTCCACTTT CASSIKDQTGSPLHF
- TRBJ1-1 - TRBV19 TGTGCCAGTAGTATTCAGGGACCGGGCACTGAAGCTTTCTTT CASSIQGPGTEAFF
- TRBJ1-1 - TRBV10-3 TGTGCCATCAGTGAGAGGGGACTGAACACTGAAGCTTTCTTT CAISERGLNTEAFF
- TRBJ2-2 - TRBV19 TGTGCCAGTAGTATTGTCGTCACCGGGGAGCTGTTTTTT CASSIVVTGELFF
TRBD2 TRBJ2-7 - TRBV5-4 TGTGCCAGCAGCGACGGACTAGCGGGAGCTTCCTACGAGCAGTACTTC CASSDGLAGASYEQYF
- TRBJ1-5 - TRBV7-2 TGTGCCAGCAGCGTAGGTGTGCGAAACACATACTATAGCAATCAGCCCCAGCATTTT CASSVGVRNTYYSNQPQHF
- TRBJ2-1 - TRBV8-2 TGTGGCAGCACAGCAGGGGGACATGAGAGCTCCTACAATGAGCAGTTCTTC CGSTAGGHESSYNEQFF
- TRBJ2-2 - TRBV4-1 TGCGCCAGCAGCCAGAAGACAAGGAACTTGAACACCGGGGAGCTGTTTTTT CASSQKTRNLNTGELFF
TRBD1 TRBJ2-3 - TRBV5-4 TGTGCCAGCAGCAGTACAGGGGTAGATACGCAGTATTTT CASSSTGVDTQYF
TRBD1 TRBJ2-7 - TRBV29-1 TGCAGCGTTTGCGACAGGGGGCGGTGCGAGCAGTACTTC CSVCDRGRCEQYF
- TRBJ2-7 - TRBV7-6 TGTGCCAGCAGCTCATCCAACTACCCAGTGGCCTACGAGCAGTACTTC CASSSSNYPVAYEQYF
TRBD1 TRBJ1-2 - TRBV5-4 TGTGCCAGCAGCCCGACAGGGGGCAGCGTTAGCTATGGCTACACCTTC CASSPTGGSVSYGYTF
- TRBJ1-2 - TRBV27 TGTGCCAGCAGTCCAGGGCCCTCGACGGGCAACTATGGCTACACCTTC CASSPGPSTGNYGYTF
- TRBJ1-2 - TRBV6-7 TGTGCCAGCATCCCTTTGACAGGAGCTAACTATGGCTACACCTTC CASIPLTGANYGYTF
- TRBJ2-3 - TRBV7-2 TGTGCCAGCAGCTTTCAAGGTTCGGATACGCAGTATTTT CASSFQGSDTQYF
- TRBJ1-3 - TRBV5-1 TGCGCCAGCAGTGTTTCTGGAAACACCATATATTTT CASSVSGNTIYF
- TRBJ2-4 - TRBV18 TGTGCCAGCTCCCCGGGTTCGATACAGGGTTCCAAAAACATTCAGTACTTC CASSPGSIQGSKNIQYF
- TRBJ2-1 - TRBV18 TGTGCCAGCTCACCATTGGTGGCTGAGCAGTTCTTC CASSPLVAEQFF
TRBD2 TRBJ2-7 - TRBV5-1 TGCGCCAGCAGCGACCTAGCGGGAGGAGGCGAGCAGTACTTC CASSDLAGGGEQYF
- TRBJ2-7 - TRBV28 TGTGCCAGCACCTTAGGGGACTACGAGCAGTACTTC CASTLGDYEQYF
TRBD1 TRBJ2-7 once TRBV5-4 TGTGCCACCCGGACAGGGGGCACCTACGAGCAGTACTTC CATRTGGTYEQYF
- TRBJ1-2 - TRBV6-6 TGTGCCAGCAGTGCCTTACAGGGAAACTATGGCTACACCTTC CASSALQGNYGYTF
TRBD1 TRBJ2-7 - TRBV6-1 TGTGCCAGCAGTGAAAAGGCGGGACAGGGGGGGTTCGAGCAGTACTTC CASSEKAGQGGFEQYF
- TRBJ1-1 - TRBV10-3 TGTGCCATCAGTGAGGCCGGGACGGAGGGCACTGAAGCTTTCTTT CAISEAGTEGTEAFF
- TRBJ1-5 - TRBV4-3 TGCGCCAGCAGCCAGGACCCGGGACTCCCGCCTCAACCCCAGCATTTT CASSQDPGLPPQPQHF
- TRBJ1-4 once TRBV29-1 TGCAGCGTCGGAGAGATAGGGGAAAAACTGTTTTTT CSVGEIGEKLFF
TRBD2 TRBJ2-1 - TRBV6-6 TGTGCCAGCAGGGTTAGCGGGAACTACAATGAGCAGTTCTTC CASRVSGNYNEQFF
TRBD1 TRBJ1-1 - TRBV14 TGTGCCAGCAGCCACCTCATACGGACAGGGATGAACACTGAAGCTTTCTTT CASSHLIRTGMNTEAFF
- TRBJ1-1 - TRBV5-6 TGTGCCAGCAGCTTCGACAGCTGGATGAACACTGAAGCTTTCTTT CASSFDSWMNTEAFF
- TRBJ1-1 - TRBV24-1 TGTGCCACCAGAGGACAGACTGGTGAAGCTTTCTTT CATRGQTGEAFF
TRBD1 TRBJ1-6 - TRBV3-1/TRBV3-2 TGTGCCAGCAGCCGACAGGGGGGAACCACCCTCCACTTT CASSRQGGTTLHF
- TRBJ1-4 - TRBV3-1/TRBV3-2 TGTGCCAGCAGCCAGAGGGGTGGTAATGAAAAACTGTTTTTT CASSQRGGNEKLFF
- TRBJ1-5 - TRBV12-3/TRBV12-4 TGTGCCAGCAGTTTAATAGGAGGACAGCCCCAGCATTTT CASSLIGGQPQHF
- TRBJ1-2 - TRBV19 TGTGCCAGTAACCCAGGGAGCTATGGCTACACCTTC CASNPGSYGYTF